The clone carrying this T cell receptor (beta chain) was seen ten or more times. Preparation of the TCRbeta library used unique molecular identifiers. In TCRdb, the PCR reads were re-called with MiXCR into one record per CDR3 protein. The sample records 15,000 to 20,000 distinct CDR3 sequences, 9.5% to 15% being singletons. The sample is drawn from a study of T-cell reconstitution after alpha-beta-depleted transplantation in children. This CDR3 has 16 residues. Germline values: CDR1 LNHNV, CDR2 YYDKDF (reference sequence). V lost 5 bases and J 6 bases, leaving 20 bases between the germline ends. The genes are TRBV15 and TRBJ1-5; perhaps TRBD1 as D (5 bases). This receptor was obtained from a boy in the first two years of life who had a stem cell transplant for Wiskott-Aldrich syndrome, so the T cells may come from the graft donor. The specimen was PBMCs, mostly from graft donor cells, collected 180 days after TCRalphabeta/CD19-depleted stem cell transplant. The CDR3 DNA reads as TGTGCCACCAGCCCAGGAGGCCAGGGTTGGGGTCAGCCCCAGCATTTT. Amino acid sequence: CATSPGGQGWGQPQHF. The full variable domain, its missing parts supplied by reference TRBV15 and TRBJ1-5, is DAMVIQNPRYQVTQFGKPVTLSCSQTLNHNVMYWYQQKSSQAPKLLFHYYDKDFNNEADTPDNFQSRRPNTSFCFLDIRSPGLGDTAMYLCATSPGGQGWGQPQHFGDGTRLSIL.